These T cell receptor beta chains were read from a single sample in a study of identical twins. TCRdb re-derived calls from the 5' RACE reads in MiXCR, one entry per CDR3 protein. The sample gives approximately 620,000 distinct CDR3 sequences, over 8.5% of which show up once; approximately 0.96% is in the top ten. This sample was shared with a second study, whose subject was yellow fever vaccine responses in identical twins.

The sample taken for sequencing was PBMCs. The receptors shown here come from a woman aged 18-29 years in good health. The CDR3 runs from the conserved cysteine through the conserved F or W. Each record gives: V gene, CDR3 length, clone size, D gene, J gene, CDR3 protein, CDR3 DNA. A D gene is named only where the DNA matches it firmly. For some rows the clone size is stated as once, few or many, or as a class when expanded; others skip it.

TRBV9	18	few	-	TRBJ2-3	CASSVRQVDVPGTDTQYF	TGTGCCAGCAGCGTAAGACAGGTTGATGTTCCGGGCACAGATACGCAGTATTTT
TRBV6-5	15	many	TRBD1	TRBJ2-7	CASSYSTGAGYEQYF	TGTGCCAGCAGTTACTCGACAGGGGCGGGATACGAGCAGTACTTC
TRBV7-2	12	-	-	TRBJ2-1	CASSPSFGEQFF	TGTGCCAGCAGCCCTAGCTTCGGTGAGCAGTTCTTC
TRBV28	12	-	-	TRBJ1-5	CASSFVVRPQHF	TGTGCCAGCAGTTTCGTGGTTAGGCCCCAGCATTTT
TRBV28	15	-	TRBD2	TRBJ2-7	CASSLGSAGAYEQYF	TGTGCCAGCAGTTTGGGATCAGCGGGAGCCTACGAGCAGTACTTC
TRBV27	14	few	TRBD1	TRBJ1-2	CASSPGTGLDGYTF	TGTGCCAGCAGCCCTGGGACAGGGCTTGATGGCTACACCTTC
TRBV11-2	15	-	-	TRBJ2-7	CASSFQDGSHYEQYF	TGTGCCAGCAGCTTCCAGGACGGCTCTCACTACGAGCAGTACTTC
TRBV9	15	few	-	TRBJ2-1	CASSETLPRGNEQFF	TGTGCCAGCAGCGAGACTCTACCCCGGGGCAATGAGCAGTTCTTC
TRBV12-3/TRBV12-4	14	many	-	TRBJ2-7	CASSLNGGFDEQYF	TGTGCCAGCAGTTTGAACGGGGGATTCGACGAGCAGTACTTC
TRBV5-1	14	few	TRBD1	TRBJ2-7	CASNQQGPSYEQYF	TGCGCCAGCAACCAACAGGGGCCCTCCTACGAGCAGTACTTC
TRBV3-1	15	-	-	TRBJ2-5	CASRLYRGDQETQYF	TGTGCCAGCCGGCTTTACCGGGGAGACCAAGAGACCCAGTACTTC
TRBV6-6	13	-	TRBD2	TRBJ2-3	CASRLAGADTQYF	TGTGCCAGCAGACTAGCGGGAGCAGATACGCAGTATTTT
TRBV10-3	13	many	-	TRBJ1-2	CAISEGISNGYTF	TGTGCCATCAGTGAGGGGATAAGCAATGGCTACACCTTC
TRBV20-1	15	few	TRBD1	TRBJ2-3	CSARGGQGSTDTQYF	TGCAGTGCTAGGGGGGGACAGGGTAGCACAGATACGCAGTATTTT
TRBV11-2	15	many	-	TRBJ2-7	CASSVGGGVQYEQYF	TGTGCCAGCAGCGTAGGAGGAGGGGTGCAGTACGAGCAGTACTTC
TRBV6-5	15	few	-	TRBJ2-7	CASSYVAGSFFEQYF	TGTGCCAGCAGTTACGTGGCAGGGTCTTTTTTCGAGCAGTACTTC
TRBV28	15	few	-	TRBJ2-7	CASSSPSLDLGEQYF	TGTGCCAGCAGTTCCCCATCACTCGATTTGGGGGAGCAGTACTTC
TRBV28	10	few	-	TRBJ2-7	CASSKYEQYF	TGTGCCAGCAGTAAATACGAGCAGTACTTC
TRBV6-5	17	-	-	TRBJ2-1	CASSYSSVAGVYNEQFF	TGTGCCAGCAGTTACTCGTCGGTAGCTGGCGTTTACAATGAGCAGTTCTTC
TRBV5-1	17	few	TRBD1	TRBJ1-1	CASTVWTGQAMNTEAFF	TGCGCCAGCACCGTCTGGACAGGCCAAGCCATGAACACTGAAGCTTTCTTT
TRBV3-1	13	-	-	TRBJ2-3	CASSPGALSTQYF	TGTGCCAGCAGTCCAGGGGCCCTAAGTACGCAGTATTTT